The 31 T cell receptor beta chains below were found in one sample sequenced in a study of blood T cell repertoires in COVID-19. Method: immunoSEQ multiplex PCR; TCRdb's copy keeps in-frame clones and lacks some. The sample lists approximately 73,000 clones; roughly 89% were seen once. The sequencing input was peripheral blood. The source is a man of 80 years or more with acute or convalescent COVID-19.

V usage is TRBV20-1 and J usage is TRBJ2-5; no definite D call. Trimming left V 3 bases short and J 2 bases short, with 10 bases between. From germline, CDR1 is DFQATT and CDR2 SNEGSKA (reference sequence). The CDR3 is 13 amino acids. The CDR3 nucleotides read TGCAGTGCTAGTCGCACAGTACAAGAGACCCAGTACTTC. Translation gives CSASRTVQETQYF.

The chain carries TRBV5-1 and TRBJ1-2; D is possibly TRBD1 (6 bases). This CDR3 region has 19 residues. Per the germline V gene, CDR1 is SGHRS and CDR2 is YFSETQ. Trimming took off 4 bases at V and 0 bases at J, with 25 bases between the two ends. CDR3 sequence (DNA): TGCGCCAGCAGCCCGGGCCCCTTGGACAGCCCTTCAGCTAACTATGGCTACACCTTC. Protein sequence: CASSPGPLDSPSANYGYTF.

This clone occurred once. This chain joins TRBV6-4 and TRBJ2-7, with no clear D. This CDR3 is 12 amino acids long. Germline V gives CDR1 MRHNA, CDR2 SNTAGT. Trimming cost V 6 bases and J 0 bases, with 6 bases left between them. The CDR3 sequence is CASSVISYEQYF. CDR3 nucleotide sequence: TGTGCCAGCAGCGTAATCTCCTACGAGCAGTACTTC.

The V gene is TRBV7-2, the J gene TRBJ1-2, with D perhaps matching TRBD1 (6 bases). The CDR3 consists of 13 residues. Trimming removed 0 bases from V and 8 bases from J, with 10 bases in between. Germline CDR1 is SGHTA and CDR2 is FQGNSA. CDR3 DNA: TGTGCCAGCAGCTTAGCTGGGGGCAACGGCTACACCTTC. Translating gives CASSLAGGNGYTF.

V is TRBV3-1 (or the pseudogene TRBV3-2) and J is TRBJ1-1; 7 nucleotides match TRBD1. There are 15 residues in the CDR3. Per the germline V gene, CDR1 is LGHDT and CDR2 is YNNKEL (reference sequence). After removal of 1 base from V and 11 bases from J, the junction contained 13 bases not matched to a gene. The CDR3 sequence: CASSQGFEGAVGAFF. CDR3 sequence (DNA): TGTGCCAGCAGCCAAGGGTTCGAGGGGGCGGTAGGGGCTTTCTTT.

This chain joins TRBV11-2 and TRBJ2-1; 10 bases map to TRBD1. Germline assignment: CDR1 SGHAT and CDR2 FQNNGV. This CDR3 region has 15 residues. V was clipped by 0 bases and J by 9 bases; unmatched bases: 5. The CDR3, as DNA: TGTGCCAGCAGCTTAGAGGGACAGGGGAGGGGTGAGCAGTTCTTC. It translates to CASSLEGQGRGEQFF. Complete variable domain (other parts from reference TRBV11-2 and TRBJ2-1): EAGVAQSPRYKIIEKRQSVAFWCNPISGHATLYWYQQILGQGPKLLIQFQNNGVVDDSQLPKDRFSAERLKGVDSTLKIQPAKLEDSAVYLCASSLEGQGRGEQFFGPGTRLTVL.

This clone occurred once. J is TRBJ2-3 and V is TRBV7-8, with D possibly being TRBD1 (5 bases). The CDR3 covers 16 residues. Trimming left V 1 base short and J 1 base short, with 12 bases between. Germline V lookup: CDR1 SGHVS, CDR2 FQNEAQ. CDR3 nucleotide sequence: TGTGCCAGCAGCTTAGTTGCAGGGTGGGGCACAGATACGCAGTATTTT. It yields the protein CASSLVAGWGTDTQYF.

V gene TRBV5-1 combines with J gene TRBJ2-7, with TRBD2 matching 10 bases. CDR1 and CDR2 (germline): SGHRS, YFSETQ. The CDR3 sequence is 15 residues long. V trimming: 4 bases; J trimming: 6 bases; junction bases outside the gene matches: 10. The CDR3 DNA follows: TGCGCCAGCAGCCTCTTAGCGGGAGGTAGGGGCGAGCAGTACTTC. It yields the protein CASSLLAGGRGEQYF.

The chain joins TRBV7-9 to TRBJ1-3; D perhaps matches TRBD1 (5 bases). The CDR3 totals 13 residues. Trimming pared 5 bases from V and 4 bases from J, leaving 9 bases between. Germline V CDR1 and CDR2: SEHNR, FQNEAQ (reference sequence). The CDR3 DNA reads TGTGCCAGCAGCCCGCAGGGAGGAAACACCATATATTTT. It is translated as CASSPQGGNTIYF.

The chain has TRBV10-3 and TRBJ2-2, with TRBD2 matching over 15 bases. The CDR3 is made up of 19 amino acids. The V gene's germline CDR1 is ENHRY and CDR2 SYGVKD. After removal of 4 bases from V and 4 bases from J, the junction contained 10 bases not matched to a gene. CDR3 region: CAISGAPGLAGGRTGELFF. The DNA of the CDR3 is TGTGCCATCAGTGGGGCTCCGGGACTAGCGGGAGGCCGCACCGGGGAGCTGTTTTTT.

The CDR3 loop reads CASSLVGIRYSPLHF. CDR3 coding DNA: TGTGCCAGCAGCTTGGTCGGGATTAGGTATTCACCCCTCCACTTT. The chain links TRBV7-2 to TRBJ1-6, with D unclear. V shed 3 bases and J shed 8 bases, with 14 bases lying between them. From germline, CDR1 is SGHTA and CDR2 FQGNSA. This CDR3 has 15 residues. Looking up the rest from reference TRBV7-2 and TRBJ1-6 gives the full variable domain: GAGVSQSPSNKVTEKGKDVELRCDPISGHTALYWYRQSLGQGLEFLIYFQGNSAPDKSGLPSDRFSAERTGGSVSTLTIQRTQQEDSAVYLCASSLVGIRYSPLHFGNGTRLTVT.

V usage is TRBV6-1 and J usage is TRBJ2-5; 12 positions agree with TRBD2. The CDR3 has 17 residues. Per germline, CDR1 MNHNS and CDR2 SASEGT. After removal of 1 base from V and 2 bases from J, the junction contained 5 bases not matched to a gene. The DNA of the CDR3 is TGTGCCAGCAGTGAAGGAGTACTAGCGGGGGGACAAGAGACCCAGTACTTC. It is translated as CASSEGVLAGGQETQYF.

V usage is TRBV2 and J usage is TRBJ1-1; D not certain. In germline, CDR1 is SNHLY, CDR2 FYNNEI. V lost 3 bases to trimming and J lost 4 bases, with 12 bases between them. The CDR3 totals 14 residues. The CDR3 nucleotides are TGTGCCAGCAGTGAGAGGGTAGACGGCACTGAAGCTTTCTTT. This codes for CASSERVDGTEAFF.

This chain links TRBV12-5 with TRBJ2-1, with TRBD1 identical over 11 bases. This CDR3 is 16 amino acids long. The junction had 7 bases not matched to a gene; V was cut back by 2 bases and J by 7 bases. CDR1 and CDR2 from the germline V gene are LGHNT and FRNRAP. The CDR3 region has the DNA TGTGCTAGTGGTTTGCCGGACAGGGGGCCGAGGAATGAGCAGTTCTTC. Its translation is CASGLPDRGPRNEQFF.

This chain joins TRBV6-5 and TRBJ2-7, with a weak D call TRBD2 (5 bases). Germline-derived CDR1 and CDR2 are MNHEY and SVGAGI. Between the trimmed V and J ends, which lost 2 bases and 8 bases, there was a span of 7 bases. This CDR3 spans 11 amino acids. In nucleotides, the CDR3 is TGTGCCAGCAGTTACCAGCGGAAGCAGTACTTC. Its translation is CASSYQRKQYF.

The chain joins TRBV12-3 or TRBV12-4 to TRBJ2-3; D remains unclear. V lost 5 bases to trimming and J lost 5 bases, with 11 bases between them. The CDR3 loop spans 13 amino acids. This CDR3 reads CASSRNSLDTQYF. The CDR3 nucleotides read TGTGCCAGCAGTCGCAACAGCTTAGATACGCAGTATTTT.

The chain carries TRBV3-1 (or the pseudogene TRBV3-2) and TRBJ1-1; 7 nucleotides agree with TRBD1. Losses at the gene ends were 0 bases for V and 1 base for J; bases not matched to a gene: 11. The germline gives CDR1 LGHDT, CDR2 YNNKEL (reference sequence). The CDR3 consists of 18 residues. The CDR3 DNA sequence: TGTGCCAGCAGCCAAGATTTGACAGGGATCTTTGGGAACACTGAAGCTTTCTTT. Its translation is CASSQDLTGIFGNTEAFF.

The gene calls are TRBV7-6 and TRBJ2-7; a weak D match, TRBD1 (6 bases). The germline V gene has CDR1 SGHVS and CDR2 FNYEAQ. This CDR3 spans 13 amino acids. Trimming removed 3 bases at V and 1 base at J, with 7 bases between. CDR3 coding DNA: TGTGCCAGCAGCTTTGGACAGTCCTACGAGCAGTACTTC. The encoded protein is CASSFGQSYEQYF.

V gene TRBV6-5 combines with J gene TRBJ1-2; possibly TRBD1 for D (5 bases). The germline V gene has CDR1 MNHEY and CDR2 SVGAGI. Trimming left V 7 bases short and J 3 bases short, with 12 bases between. This CDR3 comprises 13 residues. The CDR3 bases are TGTGCCAGCACGGCGGGGGTTCACTATGGCTACACCTTC. Its translation: CASTAGVHYGYTF.

CDR3 amino acids: CASSPRTGGLGDEQFF. The CDR3 nucleotides are TGTGCCAGCAGCCCCCGGACAGGGGGTTTGGGGGATGAGCAGTTCTTC. The J gene is TRBJ2-1, the V gene TRBV5-4; 10 bases fit TRBD1. The CDR3 has 16 amino acids. V was pared by 4 bases and J by 8 bases, with 12 bases of the junction left unmatched. The V gene's germline CDR1 is SGHNT and CDR2 YYREEE (reference sequence). The full variable domain, in which reference TRBV5-4 and TRBJ2-1 provide the parts outside the CDR3, is ETGVTQSPTHLIKTRGQQVTLRCSSQSGHNTVSWYQQALGQGPQFIFQYYREEENGRGNFPPRFSGLQFPNYSSELNVNALELDDSALYLCASSPRTGGLGDEQFFGPGTRLTVL.

The chain combines TRBV12-3 or TRBV12-4 with TRBJ2-3; D is perhaps TRBD2 (5 bases). V lost 3 bases, J lost 4 bases, and 8 bases lay in between. This CDR3 spans 13 amino acids. CDR3 bases: TGTGCCAGCAGTTTCTTGAGGGCAGATACGCAGTATTTT. It encodes CASSFLRADTQYF.

This clone turned up a few times. This rearrangement joins TRBV2 to TRBJ1-5, with D possibly being TRBD1 (6 bases). Germline V CDR1 and CDR2: SNHLY, FYNNEI. Trimming removed 2 bases from V and 4 bases from J, with 9 bases in between. This CDR3 contains 14 residues. CDR3 in amino acids: CASSENRDNQPQHF. The CDR3 nucleotides read TGTGCCAGCAGTGAAAACAGGGATAATCAGCCCCAGCATTTT.

The rearrangement uses TRBV18 and TRBJ1-3; TRBD1 might be the D (5 bases). Germline V lookup: CDR1 KGHSH, CDR2 LQKENI. The V end was cut by 3 bases, the J end by 1 base, with 10 bases between. This CDR3 comprises 15 residues. CDR3 in amino acids: CASSPRQRSGNTIYF. The CDR3 DNA reads TGTGCCAGCTCACCCCGACAGAGGTCTGGAAACACCATATATTTT.

CDR3 region: CASSPRTGEDDGYTF. In DNA form, the CDR3 reads TGTGCCAGCAGCCCTCGGACAGGGGAAGATGATGGCTACACCTTC. The genes are TRBV9 and TRBJ1-2; the match to TRBD1 covers 9 bases. Germline CDR1 reads SGDLS; CDR2 reads YYNGEE. CDR3 length: 15 residues. V trimming: 4 bases; J trimming: 6 bases; junction bases outside the gene matches: 10.

V usage is TRBV2 and J usage is TRBJ1-4, with D possibly TRBD1 on 6 matching bases. CDR1 is SNHLY, CDR2 FYNNEI, per germline. The length of the CDR3 is 15 residues. V lost 7 bases, J lost 3 bases, and 15 bases lay in between. CDR3 sequence: CASKGQGHPNEKLFF. The CDR3 region has the DNA TGTGCCAGCAAGGGGCAGGGGCATCCTAATGAAAAACTGTTTTTT.

This rearrangement joins TRBV3-1 (or the pseudogene TRBV3-2) to TRBJ2-1; 7 bases fit TRBD1. The V gene end was trimmed by 7 bases and the J gene end by 8 bases; junction bases not matched to a gene: 8. This CDR3 has 13 amino acids. Germline values: CDR1 LGHDT, CDR2 YNNKEL (reference sequence). CDR3 DNA sequence: TGTGCCAGCAACAGGGGCAATTCCTATGAGCAGTTCTTC. Translating it yields CASNRGNSYEQFF.

The rearrangement joins TRBV24-1 to TRBJ2-1, with 10 bases identical to TRBD1. The germline gives CDR1 KGHDR, CDR2 SFDVKD. The CDR3 consists of 14 residues. The trim removed 9 bases at V and 2 bases at J, leaving 3 bases unmatched. In nucleotides, the CDR3 is TGTGCCACCGGAGGACAGGGGGCCTACAATGAGCAGTTCTTC. It encodes CATGGQGAYNEQFF.

The chain recombines TRBV19 with TRBJ1-1; 7 positions match TRBD1. Looked up from germline, CDR1 is LNHDA and CDR2 is SQIVND (reference sequence). Losses at the gene ends were 7 bases for V and 4 bases for J; bases not matched to a gene: 9. CDR3 length: 14 amino acids. CDR3 in amino acids: CASNMGQRVTEAFF. The CDR3 nucleotides read TGTGCCAGTAACATGGGACAGCGAGTCACTGAAGCTTTCTTT. Full variable domain (missing parts from reference TRBV19 and TRBJ1-1): DGGITQSPKYLFRKEGQNVTLSCEQNLNHDAMYWYRQDPGQGLRLIYYSQIVNDFQKGDIAEGYSVSREKKESFPLTVTSAQKNPTAFYLCASNMGQRVTEAFFGQGTRLTVV.

The V gene is TRBV2, the J gene TRBJ1-5; D is undetermined. Germline V CDR1 and CDR2: SNHLY, FYNNEI. The CDR3 is 14 residues long. Trimming pared 7 bases from V and 5 bases from J, leaving 15 bases between. The CDR3: CASMYRETHQPQHF. In nucleotides, the CDR3 is TGTGCCAGCATGTACCGGGAGACTCATCAGCCCCAGCATTTT.

This chain connects TRBV28 to TRBJ2-7, with TRBD1 as a possible D gene (6 bases). Trimming pared 11 bases from V and 1 base from J, leaving 15 bases between. Germline V gives CDR1 MDHEN, CDR2 SYDVKM. This CDR3 contains 13 residues. As DNA, the CDR3 is TGTGCCGCCAGGGGTCTCAAGTCCTACGAGCAGTACTTC. As protein: CAARGLKSYEQYF.

CDR3 nucleotides: TGTGCCAGCAGCTTACTTGCGCCATACAATGAGCAGTTCTTC. Translation: CASSLLAPYNEQFF. The chain carries TRBV7-9 and TRBJ2-1; D uncertain. CDR1 and CDR2 (germline): SEHNR, FQNEAQ (reference sequence). The CDR3 has 14 residues. V lost 2 bases and J lost 4, with 9 bases in between.